The 28 T cell receptor beta chains reported below all come from one sample, sequenced in a study of control samples from healthy donors and cancer patients. Some clones are missing from TCRdb's copy, which holds only in-frame ones; the method was immunoSEQ multiplex PCR. The sample records some 130,000 clones, approximately 92% being singletons. Sequencing was carried out using blood. The receptors were gathered from a woman aged 45-65 years in good health.

The chain uses TRBV6-5 and TRBJ1-2; 10 positions match TRBD1. Looked up from germline, CDR1 is MNHEY and CDR2 is SVGAGI. The ends lost 7 bases at V and 3 bases at J; junction bases unmatched: 5. The CDR3 spans 14 residues. The CDR3 sequence is CASTAGTGDYGYTF. DNA for the CDR3: TGTGCCAGCACCGCCGGGACAGGGGACTATGGCTACACCTTC.

This chain joins TRBV28 and TRBJ1-3; 9 nucleotides line up with TRBD1. This CDR3 region has 16 residues. The V segment lost 5 bases and the J segment 6 bases; nucleotides outside the gene matches: 11. From germline, CDR1 is MDHEN and CDR2 SYDVKM. CDR3 sequence reads: CASSLLPGQGENTIYF. CDR3 nucleotide sequence: TGTGCCAGCAGTCTACTTCCGGGACAGGGAGAAAACACCATATATTTT.

The chain combines TRBV28 with TRBJ2-2; D perhaps matches TRBD2 (7 bases). V lost 3 bases and J lost 4, with 12 bases in between. Germline CDR1 and CDR2: MDHEN and SYDVKM. The CDR3 loop spans 15 amino acids. The chain's CDR3 is CASSLGGLSTGELFF. The CDR3 nucleotides read TGTGCCAGCAGTTTGGGGGGGCTTAGCACCGGGGAGCTGTTTTTT.

The rearrangement links TRBV5-1 to TRBJ2-5; the match to TRBD2 covers 8 bases. The CDR3 totals 17 residues. Germline trimming cut 3 bases from V and 0 bases from J; bases unmatched to any gene: 10. In germline, CDR1 is SGHRS, CDR2 YFSETQ. CDR3 sequence (DNA): TGCGCCAGCAGCTCGGGGGGGGGTGGGAGAAACCAAGAGACCCAGTACTTC. Encoded protein: CASSSGGGGRNQETQYF.

The CDR3 nucleotides are TGTGCCAGCAGTGACCAGGGGGTTGGCACTGAAGCTTTCTTT. It yields the protein CASSDQGVGTEAFF. V and J are TRBV2 and TRBJ1-1; 7 positions match TRBD1. J lost 4 bases, V lost 3 bases, and 5 bases had no gene match. This CDR3 spans 14 amino acids. CDR1 is SNHLY and CDR2 is FYNNEI in the germline V gene.

V is TRBV11-2 and J is TRBJ1-4; possibly TRBD1 for D (5 bases). CDR3 size: 14 residues. V was clipped by 0 bases and J by 7 bases, with 9 bases between them. Germline loops: CDR1 SGHAT, CDR2 FQNNGV. CDR3 region: CASSLDQGSEKLFF. DNA for the CDR3: TGTGCCAGCAGCTTAGATCAGGGTTCTGAAAAACTGTTTTTT.

The sample holds one count of this clone. CDR3 amino acids: CASSRGQNTEAFF. The CDR3 region has the DNA TGCGCCAGCAGCCGGGGACAGAACACTGAAGCTTTCTTT. This sequence joins TRBV10-1 and TRBJ1-1; the D gene is possibly TRBD1 (6 bases). The CDR3 contains 13 residues. In germline, CDR1 is WNHNN, CDR2 SYGVQD (reference sequence). Trimming shortened V by 6 bases and J by 1 base, and 9 bases separated the two germline ends.

The V gene is TRBV5-1, the J gene TRBJ2-4; 7 bases match TRBD2. The CDR3 extends over 13 amino acids. J was trimmed by 6 bases and V by 2 bases; bases with no gene match: 2. Germline V gene sequence: CDR1 SGHRS, CDR2 YFSETQ. The CDR3 protein is CASSLAGTNIQYF. Here the CDR3 DNA reads TGCGCCAGCAGCTTAGCGGGGACAAACATTCAGTACTTC.

Of note for this clone: The identical CDR3 is also encoded by other nucleotide sequences in the sample. The DNA of the CDR3 is TGCGCCAGCAGCACCACAGATACGCAGTATTTT. Translation gives CASSTTDTQYF. The chain joins TRBV5-1 to TRBJ2-3, with unresolved D. Between the trimmed V and J ends, which lost 4 bases and 2 bases, there was a span of 2 bases. The CDR3 length is 11 residues. Germline loops: CDR1 SGHRS, CDR2 YFSETQ. Full variable domain (rest looked up from reference TRBV5-1 and TRBJ2-3): KAGVTQTPRYLIKTRGQQVTLSCSPISGHRSVSWYQQTPGQGLQFLFEYFSETQRNKGNFPGRFSGRQFSNSRSEMNVSTLELGDSALYLCASSTTDTQYFGPGTRLTVL.

This clone was seen a single time. The V and J genes are TRBV19 and TRBJ2-5; 10 nucleotides line up with TRBD1. CDR1 and CDR2 (germline): LNHDA, SQIVND (reference sequence). The trim removed 5 bases at V and 0 bases at J, leaving 9 bases unmatched. The CDR3 spans 17 residues. The CDR3, as DNA: TGTGCCAGTAGTCCGCGTACCGGGACAGGGGACCAAGAGACCCAGTACTTC. It yields the protein CASSPRTGTGDQETQYF.

This rearrangement joins TRBV6-5 to TRBJ1-5, with 8 bases lining up with TRBD1. Germline loops: CDR1 MNHEY, CDR2 SVGAGI. V lost 8 bases, J lost 5 bases, and 5 bases stayed unmatched. The CDR3 length is 13 residues. The chain's CDR3 is CASVRQGHQPQHF. CDR3 bases: TGTGCCAGCGTTAGACAGGGGCATCAGCCCCAGCATTTT.

The sample holds one count of this clone. This chain uses TRBV29-1 with TRBJ2-1; TRBD1 might be the D (6 bases). Trimming left V 1 base short and J 8 bases short, with 9 bases between. Germline values: CDR1 SQVTM, CDR2 ANQGSEA. This CDR3 has 12 residues. CDR3 sequence reads: CSVEVPGDEQFF. In nucleotides, the CDR3 is TGCAGCGTTGAAGTCCCAGGGGATGAGCAGTTCTTC.

The chain couples TRBV2 to TRBJ2-5, with D possibly matching TRBD1 (6 bases). Per germline, CDR1 SNHLY and CDR2 FYNNEI. This CDR3 spans 15 amino acids. Trimming shortened V by 4 bases and J by 5 bases, and 17 bases separated the two germline ends. The CDR3 protein is CASSGLRGVSETQYF. The DNA of the CDR3 is TGTGCCAGCAGTGGTCTCAGGGGTGTAAGTGAGACCCAGTACTTC.

The count of this clone is one. The chain joins TRBV6-1 to TRBJ1-1; 10 bases are a match to TRBD1. This CDR3 is built from 17 residues. V gave up 4 bases and J gave up 6 bases; unmatched junction bases: 14. Germline CDR1 is MNHNS and CDR2 is SASEGT. CDR3 sequence: CASSALPFRDRGPEAFF. In nucleotides, the CDR3 is TGTGCCAGCAGTGCTTTACCCTTCCGGGACAGGGGTCCTGAAGCTTTCTTT.

V usage is TRBV7-8 and J usage is TRBJ2-3; weak D call: TRBD2 (5 bases). The V end lost 3 bases, the J end lost 4 bases, and 20 bases lay between the germline ends. From germline, CDR1 is SGHVS and CDR2 FQNEAQ. This CDR3 spans 17 amino acids. The CDR3: CASSFLGRASSSDTQYF. CDR3 nucleotide sequence: TGTGCCAGCAGCTTTTTAGGGCGGGCCAGTAGCTCAGATACGCAGTATTTT.

V and J are TRBV30 and TRBJ1-1; the match to TRBD1 covers 10 bases. CDR3 length equals 15 residues. Germline assignment: CDR1 GTSNPN and CDR2 SVGIG (reference sequence). Trimming removed 2 bases from V and 4 bases from J; junction bases left unmatched: 7. The CDR3 region has the DNA TGTGCCTGGAGTCGGTCAAGGGACAGGGGCACTGAAGCTTTCTTT. Translating gives CAWSRSRDRGTEAFF.

The V gene is TRBV9, the J gene TRBJ2-3; TRBD2 is a possible D gene (6 bases). Germline-derived CDR1 and CDR2 are SGDLS and YYNGEE. The CDR3 covers 14 residues. V was cut by 0 bases and J by 8 bases, with 13 bases left in between. DNA for the CDR3: TGTGCCAGCAGCGTAGAACACGGGGGTGGTACGCAGTATTTT. Residues: CASSVEHGGGTQYF.

This rearrangement joins TRBV19 to TRBJ1-1, with 7 bases that match TRBD1. V lost 2 bases, J lost 4 bases, and 4 bases stayed unmatched. Germline CDR1 LNHDA, CDR2 SQIVND (reference sequence). The CDR3 loop spans 14 amino acids. The CDR3 bases are TGTGCCAGTAGTATAATACAGGGGCCCACTGAAGCTTTCTTT. Encoded protein: CASSIIQGPTEAFF.

This sequence joins TRBV5-1 and TRBJ1-5; no reliable D call. Looked up from germline, CDR1 is SGHRS and CDR2 is YFSETQ. Trimming left V 0 bases short and J 3 bases short, with 7 bases between. CDR3 size: 14 residues. Here the CDR3 reads CASSLGGLNQPQHF. The CDR3 bases are TGCGCCAGCAGCTTGGGCGGTCTCAATCAGCCCCAGCATTTT.

The chain is built from TRBV6-5 and TRBJ2-7; the D is unclear. CDR3 length: 14 amino acids. V gave up 0 bases and J gave up 5 bases, with 11 bases separating them. In germline, CDR1 is MNHEY, CDR2 SVGAGI. This CDR3 reads CASSYSAGRDEQYF. The CDR3 DNA reads as TGTGCCAGCAGTTACTCTGCCGGTCGTGACGAGCAGTACTTC.

The chain links TRBV2 to TRBJ2-1; a weak D match, TRBD2 (6 bases). Germline CDR1 reads SNHLY; CDR2 reads FYNNEI. CDR3 length: 16 amino acids. Trimming removed 3 bases at V and 4 bases at J, with 16 bases between. The CDR3 spells CASSDDTGGMYNEQFF. The CDR3 coding sequence is TGTGCCAGCAGTGACGACACGGGCGGGATGTACAATGAGCAGTTCTTC.

The V and J genes are TRBV23-1 and TRBJ1-2, with no clear D. TRBV23-1 is labeled an ORF, and its function is uncertain. The length of the CDR3 is 12 residues. Between the trimmed V and J ends, which lost 7 bases and 1 base, there was a span of 7 bases. This chain's CDR3 is CASISINYGYTF. The CDR3 nucleotides read TGCGCCAGCATCTCCATTAACTATGGCTACACCTTC.

The chain carries TRBV6-6 and TRBJ2-5; a weak D match, TRBD1 (6 bases). CDR3 length: 14 amino acids. V lost 6 bases, J lost 3 bases, and 14 bases lay in between. The germline V gene has CDR1 MNHNY and CDR2 SVGAGI (reference sequence). CDR3 coding DNA: TGTGCCAGCAGCGTTACAGGGTGGGAAGAGACCCAGTACTTC. Encoded protein: CASSVTGWEETQYF.

The chain employs TRBV19 and TRBJ1-1; D might be TRBD1 (6 bases). CDR3 size: 15 residues. With 2 bases removed from V and 4 bases from J, the gap between germline ends came to 14 bases. Germline V gene sequence: CDR1 LNHDA, CDR2 SQIVND (reference sequence). CDR3 nucleotide sequence: TGTGCCAGTAGTATATCCGCAGGGGAAGTCACTGAAGCTTTCTTT. Translated: CASSISAGEVTEAFF.

This clone was found once. This chain uses TRBV3-1 (or the pseudogene TRBV3-2) with TRBJ1-1; maybe TRBD1 (6 bases). V was shortened by 4 bases and J by 5 bases, with 11 bases between the two germline ends. The CDR3 runs to 13 residues. Germline V CDR1 and CDR2: LGHDT, YNNKEL (reference sequence). The CDR3 coding sequence is TGTGCCAGCAGCCGCCTACAGGGAACTGAAGCTTTCTTT. Residues: CASSRLQGTEAFF.

This clone was recorded once. The V call is TRBV28, the J call TRBJ1-4; 12 nucleotides agree with TRBD1. Germline lookup yields CDR1 MDHEN and CDR2 SYDVKM. CDR3 length: 14 residues. J was trimmed by 10 bases and V by 6 bases; bases with no gene match: 6. CDR3: CASRNPGQGAKLFF. The CDR3 nucleotides are TGTGCCAGCAGAAATCCGGGACAGGGGGCAAAACTGTTTTTT.

The rearrangement links TRBV6-6 to TRBJ2-5; D remains unclear. CDR3 size: 15 residues. V dropped 2 bases and J dropped 4 bases, with 14 bases sitting between them. Germline V CDR1 and CDR2: MNHNY, SVGAGI (reference sequence). DNA for the CDR3: TGTGCCAGCAGTTACGACGCCGGCGGTGGAGAGACCCAGTACTTC. Protein sequence: CASSYDAGGGETQYF.

The chain has TRBV6-5 and TRBJ2-1; the D is unclear. Trimming stripped 6 bases from V and 7 bases from J, with 13 bases between. CDR3 length equals 13 residues. Germline CDR1 MNHEY, CDR2 SVGAGI. CDR3 protein: CASRKEGFNEQFF. In nucleotides, the CDR3 is TGTGCCAGCAGAAAAGAAGGTTTTAATGAGCAGTTCTTC.